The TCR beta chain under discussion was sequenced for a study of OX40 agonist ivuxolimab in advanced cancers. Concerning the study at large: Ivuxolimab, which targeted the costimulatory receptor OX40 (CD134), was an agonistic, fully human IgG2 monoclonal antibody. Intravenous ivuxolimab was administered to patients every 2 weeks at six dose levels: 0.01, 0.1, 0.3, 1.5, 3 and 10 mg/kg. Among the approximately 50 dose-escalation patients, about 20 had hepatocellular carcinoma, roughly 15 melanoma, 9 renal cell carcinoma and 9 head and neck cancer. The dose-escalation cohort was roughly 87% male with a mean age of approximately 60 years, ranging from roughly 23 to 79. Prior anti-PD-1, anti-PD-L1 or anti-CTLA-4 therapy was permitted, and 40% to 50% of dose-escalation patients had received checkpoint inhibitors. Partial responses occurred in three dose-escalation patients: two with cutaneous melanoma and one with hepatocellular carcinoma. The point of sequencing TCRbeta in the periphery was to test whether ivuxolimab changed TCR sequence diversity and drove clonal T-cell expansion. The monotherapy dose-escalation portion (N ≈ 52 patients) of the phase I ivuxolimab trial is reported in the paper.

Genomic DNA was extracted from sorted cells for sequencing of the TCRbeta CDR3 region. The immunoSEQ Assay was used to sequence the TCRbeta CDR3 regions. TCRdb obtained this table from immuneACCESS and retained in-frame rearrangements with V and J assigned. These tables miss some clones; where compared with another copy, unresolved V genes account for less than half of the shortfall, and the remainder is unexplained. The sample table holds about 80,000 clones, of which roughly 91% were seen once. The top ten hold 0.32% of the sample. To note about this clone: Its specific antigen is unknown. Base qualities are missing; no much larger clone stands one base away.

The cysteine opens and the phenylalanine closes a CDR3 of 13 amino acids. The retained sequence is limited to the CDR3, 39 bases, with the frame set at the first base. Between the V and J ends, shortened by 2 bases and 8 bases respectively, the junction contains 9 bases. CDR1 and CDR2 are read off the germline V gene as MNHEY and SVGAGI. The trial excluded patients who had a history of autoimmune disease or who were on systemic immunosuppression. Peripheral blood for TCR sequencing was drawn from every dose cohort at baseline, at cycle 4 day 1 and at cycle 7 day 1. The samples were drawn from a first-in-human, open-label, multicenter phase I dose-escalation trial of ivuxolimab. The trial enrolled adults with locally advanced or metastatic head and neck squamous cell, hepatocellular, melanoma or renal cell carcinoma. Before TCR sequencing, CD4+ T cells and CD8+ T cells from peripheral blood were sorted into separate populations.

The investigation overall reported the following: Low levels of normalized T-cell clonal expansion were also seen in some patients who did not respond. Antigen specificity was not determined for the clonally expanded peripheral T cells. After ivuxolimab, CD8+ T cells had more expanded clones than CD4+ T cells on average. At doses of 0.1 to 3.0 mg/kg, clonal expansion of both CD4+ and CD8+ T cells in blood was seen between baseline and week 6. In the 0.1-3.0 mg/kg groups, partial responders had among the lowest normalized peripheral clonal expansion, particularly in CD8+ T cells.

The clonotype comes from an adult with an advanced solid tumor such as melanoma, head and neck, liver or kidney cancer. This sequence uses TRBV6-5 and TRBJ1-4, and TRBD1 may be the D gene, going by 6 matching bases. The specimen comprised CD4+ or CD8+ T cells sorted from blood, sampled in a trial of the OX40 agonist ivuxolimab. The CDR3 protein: CASSYEGQEKLFF. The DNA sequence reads TGTGCCAGCAGTTACGAAGGACAGGAAAAACTGTTTTTT.